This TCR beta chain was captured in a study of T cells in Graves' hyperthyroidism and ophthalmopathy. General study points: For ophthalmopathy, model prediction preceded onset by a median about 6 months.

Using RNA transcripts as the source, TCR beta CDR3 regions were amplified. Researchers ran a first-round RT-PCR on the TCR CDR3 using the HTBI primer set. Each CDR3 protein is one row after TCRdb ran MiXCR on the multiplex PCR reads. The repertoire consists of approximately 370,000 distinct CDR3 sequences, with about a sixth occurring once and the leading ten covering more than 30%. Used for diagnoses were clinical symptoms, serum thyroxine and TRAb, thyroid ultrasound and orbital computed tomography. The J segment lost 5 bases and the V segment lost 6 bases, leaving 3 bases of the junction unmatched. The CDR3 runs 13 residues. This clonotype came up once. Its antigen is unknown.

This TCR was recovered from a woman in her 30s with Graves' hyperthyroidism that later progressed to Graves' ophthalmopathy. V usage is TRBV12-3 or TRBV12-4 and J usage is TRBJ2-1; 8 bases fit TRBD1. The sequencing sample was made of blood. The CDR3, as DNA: TGTGCCAGCAGAGAGACAGGGGACAATGAGCAGTTCTTC. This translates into CASRETGDNEQFF.